The rows below give T cell receptor beta chains drawn from one sample of a study of T cells in Graves' hyperthyroidism and ophthalmopathy. MiXCR was run by TCRdb on the multiplex PCR reads, yielding one entry per CDR3 protein. The sample has a few hundred thousand distinct CDR3 sequences, around 45% seen once. The sequencing sample was made of peripheral blood or thyroid tissue (not recorded which). The receptors come from a woman aged 18-30 years with Graves' hyperthyroidism. Both conserved end residues are part of each CDR3. The D gene is left open where the match is weak. Clone size is not always given. Where it is, it says once, few, many or a class for expanded clones.

V gene	J gene	D gene	clone size	CDR3 protein	CDR3 DNA
TRBV20-1	TRBJ1-5	.	.	CSAGASGTLNQPQHF	TGCAGTGCTGGTGCTAGCGGGACACTCAATCAGCCCCAGCATTTT
TRBV10-3	TRBJ2-5	.	many	CAISGGPSEETQYF	TGTGCCATCAGTGGGGGCCCATCAGAGGAGACCCAGTACTTC
TRBV4-1	TRBJ1-1	.	many	CASSPGDYMNTEAFF	TGCGCCAGCAGCCCCGGGGACTATATGAACACTGAAGCTTTCTTT
TRBV20-1	TRBJ1-5	.	.	CSARDGGTDQPQHF	TGCAGTGCTAGAGACGGGGGTACGGATCAGCCCCAGCATTTT
TRBV29-1	TRBJ2-7	TRBD2	.	CSVTTSGKGYEQYF	TGCAGCGTTACGACTAGCGGGAAAGGTTACGAGCAGTACTTC
TRBV29-1	TRBJ1-5	TRBD1	.	CSYEGAWPQHF	TGCAGTTACGAGGGGGCCTGGCCCCAGCATTTT
TRBV7-9	TRBJ2-7	TRBD2	.	CASIEAGTYEQCF	TGTGCCAGCATAGAAGCGGGAACCTACGAGCAGTGCTTC
TRBV5-1	TRBJ1-2	.	.	CASSFYPTEGYTF	TGCGCCAGCAGCTTTTACCCAACGGAGGGCTACACCTTC
TRBV7-6	TRBJ2-2	.	.	CASSADMVGELFF	TGTGCCAGCAGCGCAGACATGGTGGGGGAGCTGTTTTTT
TRBV4-1	TRBJ2-2	.	many	CASSYQEGTGELFF	TGCGCCAGCAGCTACCAAGAGGGCACCGGGGAGCTGTTTTTT
TRBV29-1	TRBJ1-1	.	.	CSVRAGASSEAFF	TGCAGCGTTAGGGCAGGGGCGTCCTCGGAAGCTTTCTTT
TRBV19	TRBJ1-4	TRBD1	many	CASSRQGGSEKLFF	TGTGCCAGTAGCCGACAGGGGGGGAGTGAAAAACTGTTTTTT
TRBV5-1	TRBJ2-7	TRBD1	.	CASTPGQGAMYEQYF	TGCGCCAGCACTCCGGGACAGGGGGCCATGTACGAGCAGTACTTC
TRBV24-1	TRBJ2-3	.	.	CATSEPTTDTQYF	TGTGCCACCAGTGAACCCACCACAGATACGCAGTATTTT
TRBV20-1	TRBJ2-3	.	.	CSARDGGDPDTQYF	TGCAGTGCTAGAGATGGAGGAGATCCAGATACGCAGTATTTT
TRBV7-9	TRBJ2-1	.	few	CASIRGSENNEQFF	TGTGCCTCTATCAGGGGTAGCGAGAACAATGAGCAGTTCTTC
TRBV10-3	TRBJ2-1	.	.	CASSYSGQYNEQFF	TGTGCCAGCAGTTACTCCGGACAGTACAATGAGCAGTTCTTC
TRBV20-1	TRBJ1-3	.	.	CSARGTQSDSGNTIYF	TGCAGTGCTAGAGGGACGCAGTCGGACTCTGGAAACACCATATATTTT